One T cell receptor beta chain is described in this entry. This clone showed up just a few times. The target of this receptor is not known. No much larger clone is present one base from it, and per-base qualities are unavailable. From each donor, a single peripheral blood sample of about 116 mL on average was drawn into heparinised tubes. A BD FACSAria II was used to sort naive, central memory, regulatory and stem cell-like memory CD4+ T cells with a panel that included CD45RO, CCR7, CD25, CD127, CD95 and CD27. Every sorted population had a purity above 98%. PBMCs were isolated immediately by Lymphoprep density gradient centrifugation and stained directly without culture. So that batch effects would be minimized, each experiment stained and sorted samples in pairs, pairing one healthy donor with one patient. Trimming costs V 8 bases and J 8 bases, and their ends lie 12 bases apart. The CDR3 spans 12 residues, from the cysteine through the phenylalanine. The DNA shown is the 36-base CDR3, in frame from base 1. CDR1 and CDR2 (MGHDK, SYGVNS) derive from the germline V gene.

The entire isolated RNA was reverse transcribed using the High Capacity cDNA Reverse Transcription Kit, and thus expressed TCRB transcripts were sequenced. Naive, central memory and regulatory T cell samples underwent deep immunoSEQ sequencing, averaging roughly 3.5 million total reads per sample. After sorted cells were lysed in RLT buffer, RNA was extracted with DNase-treated RNeasy Micro or Mini kits, with the choice depending on cell number. To prevent cross-contamination, every cell subset was processed on its own, while patient and healthy donor samples were processed together. TCRB sequences were amplified from cDNA with the immunoSEQ multiplex PCR, producing 87-bp fragments spanning the CDR3 region. Amplicons were sequenced on the Illumina HiSeq platform. Regarding the original processing steps: Synthetic template baselines were used to correct PCR bias computationally, reads within Hamming distance 2 were collapsed together, and singletons that could not be merged were discarded. Reads were aligned to IMGT to assign V, D and J genes, CDR3 length, and insertions or deletions at six rearrangement sites. Within each subset, clonotype counts were normalized to sorted cell number, and only after that were true diversity and Gini coefficients computed with the tcR R package. The overlap coefficient, calculated on TCRB nucleotide sequences, was used to quantify repertoire sharing. As a proxy for the pre-selection repertoire, out-of-frame TCRB sequences from naive cells were analyzed. Sourced from immuneACCESS, this table was stored by TCRdb with only in-frame sequences that have V and J called. A share of the clones is absent; for the studies checked, an unresolved V gene accounts for under half, and the remainder has no known explanation. V, J and clone size are taken as reported in that table, and D and trimming were inferred from the DNA itself. The sample data list 500,000 to 800,000 clones, and around an eighth of these were observed just once. The ten largest clones capture over 0.1% of the sample.

The entry originates in a study of beta chain features in type 1 diabetes listed by TCRdb under 2018. General notes on the study: Patients and healthy donors did not differ in mean age, gender distribution, total cell number or subset yield. Regulatory and stem cell-like memory subsets were isolated from only 8 patients and 8 healthy donors, whereas naive and central memory subsets came from all 30 or so donors. The study compared TCRB repertoires of sorted circulating CD4+ T cell subsets between recently diagnosed type 1 diabetes patients and matched healthy donors. A total of about 99,000,000 sorted cells were examined across all samples, and RNA yield correlated strongly with the number of cells per subset.

Paper-wide results and their limitations: Type 1 diabetes patients showed a moderate but significant shortening of TCRB CDR3 length in all four CD4+ subsets. Because the HLA sub-analyses included only small numbers of individuals, any influence of HLA type on TCRB rearrangement was left unresolved. Because cDNA was sequenced instead of genomic DNA, activated cells with high expression could be over-represented, although the groups did not differ in activation or CD3 levels. PCR may preferentially amplify shorter templates, but because patient and control samples were amplified and corrected together, any resulting skew would affect both groups equally. Naive, central memory and regulatory TCRB repertoires appeared more similar among patients than among healthy donors. Patients with type 1 diabetes made fewer insertions and deleted more nucleotides at VDJ recombination sites, implying thymic rearrangement abnormalities.

The sample consisted of naive CD4+ T cells from blood. The meaning of the sample's cell subset or site label: true naive CD4+ T cells. The chain joins TRBV25-1 to TRBJ1-4; the D segment could be TRBD1, given 6 matching bases. The sequence came from a man aged 25 to 45 with type 1 diabetes. The nucleotide sequence is given as TGTGCCAGCCAGGACAGAGGGGAAAAACTGTTTTTT. It is translated as CASQDRGEKLFF.